The present TCR beta chain was sequenced within a study of cytomegalovirus exposure and HLA in healthy donors. Donors came from a validation cohort of some 130 subjects, distinct from the first 666-subject cohort. Germline CDR1 and CDR2: MGHDK and SYGVNS. The CDR3 runs 14 residues. J was trimmed by 4 bases and V by 8 bases; bases with no gene match: 8. The repertoire was sequenced with immunoSEQ multiplex PCR; TCRdb's copy has only in-frame clones and lacks some. Among about 280,000 clones, roughly 90% were seen once, and the ten largest hold approximately 0.88%. What was sequenced was PBMCs. The sequence was obtained from a young woman in good health and CMV-seronegative. The chain joins TRBV25-1 to TRBJ2-7; TRBD1 aligns across 10 bases. DNA of the CDR3: TGTGCCAGCCACGGAGACAGGGGGCTTTACGAGCAGTACTTC. Its protein product is CASHGDRGLYEQYF.